This TCR beta chain was identified in a study of T cells in women clearing cervical HPV infection. This CDR3 spans 14 amino acids. The V gene lost 2 bases and the J gene lost 3 bases, with 11 bases spanning the gap. Germline CDR1 reads MNHNS; CDR2 reads SASEGT. On this clone itself: With the read ending 3 residues before the CDR3 end, the germline J gene is used to fill in that end.

This table comes from immunoSEQ multiplex PCR, and its TCRdb copy is limited to in-frame clones, with some not included. Its table lists tens of thousands of clones. The V call is TRBV6-1, the J call TRBJ2-7; D ambiguous. This clonotype originated in a woman aged 18 to 75 with a cervical HPV16 infection that either progressed to CIN3+ or cleared (not recorded which). Sequencing used blood buffy coat. Incomplete CDR3 DNA: TGTGCCAGCAGTGAAATGGGCAGCAGCTACGAG. This translates into CASSEMGSSYE. The entire CDR3 protein is CASSEMGSSYEQYF.